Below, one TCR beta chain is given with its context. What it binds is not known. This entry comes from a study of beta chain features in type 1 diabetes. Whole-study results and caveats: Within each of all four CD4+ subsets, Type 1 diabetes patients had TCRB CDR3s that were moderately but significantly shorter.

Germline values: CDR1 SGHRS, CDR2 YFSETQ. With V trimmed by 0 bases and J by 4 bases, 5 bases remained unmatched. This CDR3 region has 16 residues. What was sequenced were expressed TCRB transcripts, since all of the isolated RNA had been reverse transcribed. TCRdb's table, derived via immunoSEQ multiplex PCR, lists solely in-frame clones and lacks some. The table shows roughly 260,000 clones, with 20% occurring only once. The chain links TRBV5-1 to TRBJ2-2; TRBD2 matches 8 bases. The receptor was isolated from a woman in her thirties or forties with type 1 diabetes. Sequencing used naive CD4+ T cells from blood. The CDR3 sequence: CASSLGLAQGTGELFF. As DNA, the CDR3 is TGCGCCAGCAGCTTGGGACTAGCGCAGGGCACCGGGGAGCTGTTTTTT.